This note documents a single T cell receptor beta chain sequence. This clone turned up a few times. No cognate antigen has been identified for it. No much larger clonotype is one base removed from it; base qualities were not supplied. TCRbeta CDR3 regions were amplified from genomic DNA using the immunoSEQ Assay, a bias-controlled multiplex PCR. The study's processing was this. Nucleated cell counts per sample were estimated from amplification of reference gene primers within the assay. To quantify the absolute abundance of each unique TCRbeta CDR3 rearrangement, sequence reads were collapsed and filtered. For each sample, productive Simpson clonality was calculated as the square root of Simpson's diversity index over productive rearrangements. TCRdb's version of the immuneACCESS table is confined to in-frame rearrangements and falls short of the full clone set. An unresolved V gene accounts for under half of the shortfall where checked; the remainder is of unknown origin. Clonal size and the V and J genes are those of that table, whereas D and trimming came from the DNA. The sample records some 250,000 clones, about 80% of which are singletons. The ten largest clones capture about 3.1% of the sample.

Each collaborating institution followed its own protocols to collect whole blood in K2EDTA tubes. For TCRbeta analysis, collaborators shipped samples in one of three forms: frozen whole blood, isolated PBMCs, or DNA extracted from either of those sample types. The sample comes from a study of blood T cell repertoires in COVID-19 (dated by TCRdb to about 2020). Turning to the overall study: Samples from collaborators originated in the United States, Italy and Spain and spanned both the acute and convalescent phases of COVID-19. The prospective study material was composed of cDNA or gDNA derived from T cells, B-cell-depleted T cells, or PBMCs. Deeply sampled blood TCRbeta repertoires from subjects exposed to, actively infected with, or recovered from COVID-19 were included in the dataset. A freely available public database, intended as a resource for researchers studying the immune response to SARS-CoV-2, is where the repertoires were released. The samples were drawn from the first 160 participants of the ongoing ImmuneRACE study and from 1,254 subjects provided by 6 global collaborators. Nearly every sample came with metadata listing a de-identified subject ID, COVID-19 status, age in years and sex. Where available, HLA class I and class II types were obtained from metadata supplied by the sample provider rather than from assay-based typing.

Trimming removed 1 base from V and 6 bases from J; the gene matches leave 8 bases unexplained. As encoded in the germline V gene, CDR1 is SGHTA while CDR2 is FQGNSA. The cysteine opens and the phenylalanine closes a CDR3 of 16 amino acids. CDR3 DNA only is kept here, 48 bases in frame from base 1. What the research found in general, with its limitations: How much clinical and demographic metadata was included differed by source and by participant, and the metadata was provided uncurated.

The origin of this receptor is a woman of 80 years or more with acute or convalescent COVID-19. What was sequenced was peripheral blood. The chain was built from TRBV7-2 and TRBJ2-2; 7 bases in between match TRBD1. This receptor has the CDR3 CASSLGGRGQPGELFF. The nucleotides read TGTGCCAGCAGCTTAGGGGGACGGGGACAGCCCGGGGAGCTGTTTTTT.